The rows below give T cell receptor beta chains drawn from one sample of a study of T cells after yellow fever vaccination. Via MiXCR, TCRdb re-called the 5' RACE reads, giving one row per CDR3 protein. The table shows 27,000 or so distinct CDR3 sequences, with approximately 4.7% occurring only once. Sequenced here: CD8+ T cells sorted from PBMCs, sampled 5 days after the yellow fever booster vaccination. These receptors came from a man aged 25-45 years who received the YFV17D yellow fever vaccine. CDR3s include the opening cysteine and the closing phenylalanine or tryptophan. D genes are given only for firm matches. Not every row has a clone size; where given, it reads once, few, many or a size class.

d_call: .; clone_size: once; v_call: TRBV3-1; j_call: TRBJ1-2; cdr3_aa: CATSSSFLDRPVNYGYTF; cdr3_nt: TGTGCCACCTCCTCTTCGTTCTTGGACAGACCGGTAAACTATGGCTACACCTTC
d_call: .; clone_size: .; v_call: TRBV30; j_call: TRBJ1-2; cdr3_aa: CAWSVQVGNYGYTF; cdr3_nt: TGTGCCTGGAGTGTGCAGGTGGGAAACTATGGCTACACCTTC
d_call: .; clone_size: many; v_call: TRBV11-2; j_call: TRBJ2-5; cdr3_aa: CASSLPRTNQETQYF; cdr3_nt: TGTGCCAGCAGCTTGCCTAGGACTAACCAAGAGACCCAGTACTTC
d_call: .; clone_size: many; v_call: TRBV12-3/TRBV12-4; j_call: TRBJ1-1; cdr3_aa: CASSFAVRNTEAFF; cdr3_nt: TGTGCCAGCAGTTTCGCAGTTAGGAACACTGAAGCTTTCTTT
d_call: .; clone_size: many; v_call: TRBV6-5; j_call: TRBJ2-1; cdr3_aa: CASSSLDNEQFF; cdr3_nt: TGTGCCAGCAGTTCGCTAGACAATGAGCAGTTCTTC
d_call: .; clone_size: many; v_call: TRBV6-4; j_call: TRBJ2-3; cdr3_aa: CASSDSSSPDTQYF; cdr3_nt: TGTGCCAGCAGTGACTCGAGCTCCCCAGATACGCAGTATTTT
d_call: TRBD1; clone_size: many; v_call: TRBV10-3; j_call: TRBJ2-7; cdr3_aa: CAASGQGGYEQYF; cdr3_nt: TGTGCCGCCTCGGGACAGGGAGGCTACGAGCAGTACTTC
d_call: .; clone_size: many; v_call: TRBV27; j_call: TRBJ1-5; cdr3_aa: CASSPTGLLFQPQHF; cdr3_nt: TGTGCCAGCAGTCCTACCGGGCTTCTTTTCCAGCCCCAGCATTTT
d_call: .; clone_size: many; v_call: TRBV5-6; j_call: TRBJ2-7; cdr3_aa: CASSLPGVEQYF; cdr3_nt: TGTGCCAGCAGCTTGCCGGGGGTTGAGCAGTACTTC
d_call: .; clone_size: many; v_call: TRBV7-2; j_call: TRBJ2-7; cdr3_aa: CASSPNRALSYEQYF; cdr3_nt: TGTGCCAGCAGCCCAAACAGGGCCCTCTCCTACGAGCAGTACTTC
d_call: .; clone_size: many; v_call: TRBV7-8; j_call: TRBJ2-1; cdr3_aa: CASSLGVAEYNEQFF; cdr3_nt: TGTGCCAGCAGCTTAGGGGTAGCGGAATACAATGAGCAGTTCTTC
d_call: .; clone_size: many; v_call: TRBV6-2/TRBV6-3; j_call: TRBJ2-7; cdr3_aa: CASSYSGPTYEQYF; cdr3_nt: TGTGCCAGCAGTTACAGCGGGCCGACCTACGAGCAGTACTTC
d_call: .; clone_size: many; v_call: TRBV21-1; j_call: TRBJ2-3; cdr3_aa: CASSWAGECTDTQYF; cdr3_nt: TGTGCCAGCAGCTGGGCTGGGGAGTGCACAGATACGCAGTATTTT
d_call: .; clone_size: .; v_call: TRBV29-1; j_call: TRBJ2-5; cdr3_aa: CSVVSTDLVGTQYF; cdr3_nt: TGCAGCGTTGTGTCCACAGACTTGGTGGGGACCCAGTACTTC
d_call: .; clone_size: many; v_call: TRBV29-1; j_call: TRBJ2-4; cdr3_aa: CSVGGRRVAKNIQYF; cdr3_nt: TGCAGCGTTGGAGGGCGACGGGTTGCCAAAAACATTCAGTACTTC
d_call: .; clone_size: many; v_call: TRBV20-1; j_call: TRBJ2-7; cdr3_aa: CSARAGAYEQYF; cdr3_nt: TGCAGTGCTAGAGCAGGGGCCTACGAGCAGTACTTC
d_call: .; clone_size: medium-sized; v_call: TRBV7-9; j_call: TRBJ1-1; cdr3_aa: CASSPPAQMNTEAFF; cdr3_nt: TGTGCCAGCAGCCCCCCGGCACAGATGAACACTGAAGCTTTCTTT
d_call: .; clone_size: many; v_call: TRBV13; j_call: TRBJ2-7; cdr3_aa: CASSFGTTYEQYF; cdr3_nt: TGTGCCAGCAGCTTCGGGACCACCTACGAGCAGTACTTC
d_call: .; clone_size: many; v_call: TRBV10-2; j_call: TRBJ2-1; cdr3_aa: CASSDYVSSYNEQFF; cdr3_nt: TGCGCCAGCAGTGATTACGTAAGCTCCTACAATGAGCAGTTCTTC
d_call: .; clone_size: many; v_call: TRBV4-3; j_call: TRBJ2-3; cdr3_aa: CATSFGGIPDTQYF; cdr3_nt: TGCGCCACCTCGTTTGGAGGAATCCCAGATACGCAGTATTTT
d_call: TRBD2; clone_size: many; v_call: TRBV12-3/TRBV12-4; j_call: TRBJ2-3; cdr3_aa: CASSLAGGPSYTQYF; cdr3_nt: TGTGCCAGCAGTTTAGCGGGAGGGCCGTCGTATACGCAGTATTTT
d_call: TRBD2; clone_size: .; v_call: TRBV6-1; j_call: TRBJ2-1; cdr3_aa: CASSQLAGNEQFF; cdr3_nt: TGTGCCAGCAGTCAACTAGCGGGCAATGAGCAGTTCTTC
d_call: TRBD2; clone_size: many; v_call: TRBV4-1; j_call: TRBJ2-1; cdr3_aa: CASSLHPGLAGEIRAYNEQFF; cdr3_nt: TGCGCCAGCAGCCTTCACCCGGGACTAGCGGGAGAGATCCGAGCCTACAATGAGCAGTTCTTC
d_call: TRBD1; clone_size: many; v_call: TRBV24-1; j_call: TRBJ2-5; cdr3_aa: CATSDGQGTETQYF; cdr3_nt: TGTGCCACCAGTGACGGACAGGGGACAGAGACCCAGTACTTC
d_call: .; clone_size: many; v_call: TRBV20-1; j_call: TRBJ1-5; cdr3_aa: CSAPSLDSNQPQHF; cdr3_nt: TGCAGTGCCCCCTCTCTGGATAGCAATCAGCCCCAGCATTTT
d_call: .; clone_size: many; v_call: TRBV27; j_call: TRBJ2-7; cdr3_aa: CASSFGPIYEQYF; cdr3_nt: TGTGCCAGCAGTTTCGGCCCAATCTACGAGCAGTACTTC
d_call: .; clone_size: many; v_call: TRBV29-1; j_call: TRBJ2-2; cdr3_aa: CSVASVNTGELFF; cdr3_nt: TGCAGCGTTGCCAGCGTAAATACCGGGGAGCTGTTTTTT
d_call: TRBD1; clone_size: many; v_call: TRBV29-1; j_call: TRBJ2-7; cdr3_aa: CSVEDSRTGPYEQYF; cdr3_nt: TGCAGCGTTGAAGATTCGAGGACAGGACCCTACGAGCAGTACTTC
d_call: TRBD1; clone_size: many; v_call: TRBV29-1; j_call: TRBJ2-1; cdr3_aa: CSVIGTDNGYEQFF; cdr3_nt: TGCAGCGTTATTGGGACAGACAACGGGTATGAGCAGTTCTTC
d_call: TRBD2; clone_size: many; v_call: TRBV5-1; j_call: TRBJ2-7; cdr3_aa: CASSLPAGGSYEQYF; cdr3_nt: TGCGCCAGCAGCTTACCGGCGGGAGGCTCCTACGAGCAGTACTTC
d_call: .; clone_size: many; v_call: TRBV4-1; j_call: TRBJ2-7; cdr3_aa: CASSQGLDYEQYF; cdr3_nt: TGCGCCAGCAGCCAAGGTCTAGACTACGAGCAGTACTTC
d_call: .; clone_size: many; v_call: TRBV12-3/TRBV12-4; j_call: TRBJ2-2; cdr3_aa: CASSPAGPNTGELFF; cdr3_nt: TGTGCCAGCAGCCCGGCGGGACCCAACACCGGGGAGCTGTTTTTT
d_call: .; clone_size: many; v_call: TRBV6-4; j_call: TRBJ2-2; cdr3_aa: CASSDSDTGELFF; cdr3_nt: TGTGCCAGCAGTGACAGCGACACCGGGGAGCTGTTTTTT
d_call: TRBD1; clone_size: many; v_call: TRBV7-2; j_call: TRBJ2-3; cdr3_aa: CASSPWDRLDTQYF; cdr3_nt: TGTGCCAGCAGCCCCTGGGACAGGTTAGATACGCAGTATTTT
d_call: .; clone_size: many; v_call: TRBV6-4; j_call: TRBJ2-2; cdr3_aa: CASSDSGDTGELFF; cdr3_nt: TGTGCCAGCAGTGACTCGGGGGACACCGGGGAGCTGTTTTTT
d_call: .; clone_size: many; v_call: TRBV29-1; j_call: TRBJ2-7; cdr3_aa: CSVGSSDGSYEQYF; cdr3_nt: TGCAGCGTTGGTTCCTCGGATGGGTCCTACGAGCAGTACTTC
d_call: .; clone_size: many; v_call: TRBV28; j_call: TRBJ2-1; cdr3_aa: CASRVGAAHNEQFF; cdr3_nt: TGTGCCAGCAGAGTGGGAGCGGCTCACAATGAGCAGTTCTTC
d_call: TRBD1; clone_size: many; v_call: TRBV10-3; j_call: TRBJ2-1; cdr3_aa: CAISDLRDRVDNEQFF; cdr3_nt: TGTGCCATCAGTGACCTCCGGGACAGGGTGGACAATGAGCAGTTCTTC
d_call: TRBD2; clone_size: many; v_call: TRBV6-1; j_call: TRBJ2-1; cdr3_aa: CASSPREGLYNEQFF; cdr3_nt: TGTGCCAGCAGCCCGAGGGAGGGACTCTACAATGAGCAGTTCTTC
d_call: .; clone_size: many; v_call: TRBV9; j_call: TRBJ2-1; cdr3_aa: CASSHLDDEQFF; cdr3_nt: TGTGCCAGCAGCCATTTGGACGATGAGCAGTTCTTC
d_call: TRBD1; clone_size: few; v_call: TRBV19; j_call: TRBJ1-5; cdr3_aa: CASSNLRDRDQPQHF; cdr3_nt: TGTGCCAGTAGTAATCTCCGGGACAGAGATCAGCCCCAGCATTTT
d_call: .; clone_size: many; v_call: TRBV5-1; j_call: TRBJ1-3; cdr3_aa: CASSLGQASGNTIYF; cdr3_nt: TGCGCCAGCAGCTTGGGCCAAGCCTCTGGAAACACCATATATTTT
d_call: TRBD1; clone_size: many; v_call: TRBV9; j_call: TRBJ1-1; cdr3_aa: CASSVDGRQGANTEAFF; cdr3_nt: TGTGCCAGCAGCGTAGATGGGAGACAGGGGGCGAACACTGAAGCTTTCTTT
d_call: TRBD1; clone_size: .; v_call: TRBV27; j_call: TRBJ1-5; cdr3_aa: CSSSIAYRGRNQPQHF; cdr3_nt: TGTTCCAGCAGTATCGCCTACAGGGGTAGGAATCAGCCCCAGCATTTT
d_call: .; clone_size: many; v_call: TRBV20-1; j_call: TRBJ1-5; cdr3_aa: CSASFNQPQHF; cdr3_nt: TGCAGTGCTAGCTTCAATCAGCCCCAGCATTTT
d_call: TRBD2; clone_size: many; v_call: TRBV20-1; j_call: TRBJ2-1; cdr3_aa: CSARDERTSYEQFF; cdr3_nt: TGCAGTGCTAGAGATGAACGGACTAGTTATGAGCAGTTCTTC
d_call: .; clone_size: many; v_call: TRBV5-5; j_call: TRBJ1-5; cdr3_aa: CASSLGGEDLQHF; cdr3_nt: TGTGCCAGCAGCTTGGGGGGGGAGGATCTACAGCATTTT
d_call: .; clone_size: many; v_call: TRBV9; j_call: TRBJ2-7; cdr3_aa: CASSADSSYEQYF; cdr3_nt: TGTGCCAGCAGCGCCGACAGCTCCTACGAGCAGTACTTC
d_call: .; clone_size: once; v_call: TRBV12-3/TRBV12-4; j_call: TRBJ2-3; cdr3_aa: CASSINSRGVTDTQYF; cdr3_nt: TGTGCCAGCAGCATCAACAGCAGGGGGGTTACAGATACGCAGTATTTT
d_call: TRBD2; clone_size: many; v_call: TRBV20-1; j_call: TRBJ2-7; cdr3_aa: CSAAGLDTSYEQYF; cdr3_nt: TGCAGTGCGGCGGGACTAGATACCTCCTACGAGCAGTACTTC
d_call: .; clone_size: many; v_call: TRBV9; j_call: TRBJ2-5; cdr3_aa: CASSPEPGSQAGETQYF; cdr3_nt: TGTGCCAGCAGCCCAGAGCCCGGGTCCCAAGCTGGAGAGACCCAGTACTTC
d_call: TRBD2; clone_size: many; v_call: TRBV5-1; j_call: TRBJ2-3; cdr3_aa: CASSLFAGGSTDTQYF; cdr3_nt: TGCGCCAGCAGCTTGTTTGCGGGAGGGTCCACAGATACGCAGTATTTT
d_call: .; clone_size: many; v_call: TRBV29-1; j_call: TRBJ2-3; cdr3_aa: CSVMVADTQYF; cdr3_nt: TGCAGCGTAATGGTGGCAGATACGCAGTATTTT